Presented here are 3 T cell receptor beta chains from one specimen sequenced in a study of T-cell memory formation after mild COVID-19. MiXCR was run by TCRdb on the 5' RACE reads, yielding one entry per CDR3 protein. The table shows about 300,000 distinct CDR3 sequences, with less than 20% occurring only once. The sequencing sample was made of PBMCs or a T cell subset sorted from them (not recorded which). The source of these receptors is a young man who had mild COVID-19 (a few samples of this study predate the infection). Cell type and time point are not known.

This clonotype was observed a handful of times. This chain uses TRBV18 with TRBJ2-7; 11 bases are a match to TRBD2. Germline V gene lookup returns CDR1 KGHSH and CDR2 LQKENI. J lost 5 bases, V lost 1 base, and 4 bases had no gene match. The CDR3 consists of 15 residues. The DNA for the CDR3 is TGTGCCAGCTCACCACGCCTAGCGGGGGGCCACGAGCAGTACTTC. Protein product: CASSPRLAGGHEQYF.

This clonotype has more than one count but fewer than ten. J is TRBJ2-3 and V is TRBV9; possible D gene TRBD2, 6 bases. V was shortened by 4 bases and J by 2 bases, with 20 bases between the two germline ends. The germline gives CDR1 SGDLS, CDR2 YYNGEE. The CDR3 totals 17 residues. The DNA for the CDR3 is TGTGCCAGCAGCCCGATGGCGGGGACGGTGTCCACAGATACGCAGTATTTT. Translating gives CASSPMAGTVSTDTQYF.

The CDR3 is CASSQQPISGNTIYF. The CDR3 nucleotides read TGTGCCAGCAGCCAACAGCCGATCTCTGGAAACACCATATATTTT. V gene TRBV7-2 combines with J gene TRBJ1-3; D is unclear. The germline CDR1 and CDR2 sequences are SGHTA and FQGNSA. V gave up 5 bases and J gave up 0 bases, with 11 bases separating them. This CDR3 is built from 15 residues.